This T cell receptor beta chain is from a study of shared clonotypes between healthy human individuals. Note on this clone: No antigen is known for it.

Those who donated, Caucasian adults without exception, all lived in Nashville, Tennessee. Each subset's genomic DNA was shared equally among a number of immunoSEQ plates. TCRdb keeps only in-frame clones here, not all; method: immunoSEQ multiplex PCR. The sample carries more than 2,000,000 clones, around nine tenths recorded once. Overall study findings and caveats: Memory subsets generally showed smaller estimated richness than naive subsets did.

Germline V CDR1 and CDR2: SQVTM, ANQGSEA. This CDR3 is 12 amino acids long. This receptor was obtained from a man between 18 and 29 years old in good health. The gene calls are TRBV29-1 and TRBJ2-5; D is unresolved. The J call may be mistaken, given a closer DNA end match to TRBJ2-7. Sequenced input: naive CD4+ T cells sorted from blood. Sample subset: CD45RA+ positively selected. CDR3 sequence reads: CSRPLPSYEQYF. The CDR3 nucleotides read TGCAGCCGACCGTTGCCCTCCTACGAGCAGTACTTC.